The T cell receptor (beta chain) under discussion was sequenced for a study of metastatic and nonmetastatic thyroid tumors. Looking at the study overall: Repertoires from blood and tumor or nodule tissue of malignant and benign thyroid patients were compared. Whole-study results and caveats: Versus benign nodules, malignant thyroid tumors reportedly had significantly higher TCR beta diversity, in blood and tumor.

This CDR3 region has 13 residues. Per the germline V gene, CDR1 is SNHLY and CDR2 is FYNNEI. Deletions cut 6 bases from V and 0 bases from J, with 7 bases between. Methods used by the authors: For papillary thyroid cancer, a distant-metastasis classifier was constructed from CDR3 differences observed across clinicopathological groups. Through MiXCR, TCRdb re-clonotyped the PCR reads. TCRdb's processing, not the authors' own work, is the source of the V and J calls. The top ten hold roughly a tenth of the sample, which has about 59,000 clones, roughly 15% seen once. This clone was recorded at least ten times. Its antigen remains unidentified. Until they underwent thyroid surgery, no patient had received any treatment.

The clonotype comes from a male donor with papillary thyroid cancer or a benign thyroid nodule (not recorded which). Some clones in this sample may be carry-over from other donors' samples. This sequence joins TRBV2 and TRBJ2-3; tentatively, D is TRBD1 (5 bases). The sample was blood. The DNA of the CDR3 is TGTGCCAGCAGGACAGCCAGCACAGATACGCAGTATTTT. Translation gives CASRTASTDTQYF.